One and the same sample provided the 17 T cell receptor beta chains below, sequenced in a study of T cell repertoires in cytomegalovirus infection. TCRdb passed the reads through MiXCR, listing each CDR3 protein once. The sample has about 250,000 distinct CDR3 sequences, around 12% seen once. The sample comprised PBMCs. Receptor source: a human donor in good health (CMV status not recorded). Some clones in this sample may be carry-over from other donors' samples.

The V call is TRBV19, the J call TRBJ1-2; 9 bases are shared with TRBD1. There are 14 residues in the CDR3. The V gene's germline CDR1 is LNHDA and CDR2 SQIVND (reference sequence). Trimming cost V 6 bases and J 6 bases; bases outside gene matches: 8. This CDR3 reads CASRDRGGTNGYTF. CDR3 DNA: TGTGCCAGTAGAGACAGGGGGGGCACCAATGGCTACACCTTC.

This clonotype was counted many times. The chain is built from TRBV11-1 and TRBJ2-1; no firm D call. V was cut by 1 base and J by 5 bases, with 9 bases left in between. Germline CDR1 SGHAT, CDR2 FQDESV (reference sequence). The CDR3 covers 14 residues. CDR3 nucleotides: TGTGCCAGCAGCTTAGGGAACACAAACAATGAGCAGTTCTTC. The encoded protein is CASSLGNTNNEQFF. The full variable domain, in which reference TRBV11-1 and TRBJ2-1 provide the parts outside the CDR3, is EAEVAQSPRYKITEKSQAVAFWCDPISGHATLYWYRQILGQGPELLVQFQDESVVDDSQLPKDRFSAERLKGVDSTLKIQPAELGDSAMYLCASSLGNTNNEQFFGPGTRLTVL.

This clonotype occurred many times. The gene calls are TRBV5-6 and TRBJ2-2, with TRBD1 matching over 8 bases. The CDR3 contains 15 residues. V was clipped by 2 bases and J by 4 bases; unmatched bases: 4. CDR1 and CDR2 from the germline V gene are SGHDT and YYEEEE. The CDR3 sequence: CASSFPGGGTGELFF. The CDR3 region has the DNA TGTGCCAGCAGCTTTCCAGGGGGCGGCACCGGGGAGCTGTTTTTT.

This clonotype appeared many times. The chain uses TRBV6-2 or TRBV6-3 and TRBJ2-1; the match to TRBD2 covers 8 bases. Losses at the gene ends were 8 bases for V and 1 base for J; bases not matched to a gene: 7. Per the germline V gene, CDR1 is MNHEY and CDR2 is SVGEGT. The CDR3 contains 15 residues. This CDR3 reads CASGKREMSYNEQFF. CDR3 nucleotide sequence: TGTGCCAGCGGCAAGCGGGAGATGTCCTACAATGAGCAGTTCTTC.

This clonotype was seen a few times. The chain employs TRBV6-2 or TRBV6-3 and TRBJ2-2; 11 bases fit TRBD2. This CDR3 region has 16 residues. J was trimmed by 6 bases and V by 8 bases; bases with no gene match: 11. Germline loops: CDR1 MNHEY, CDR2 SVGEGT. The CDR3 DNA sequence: TGTGCCAGCGTCCAATCAGGACTAGCGGGCGCCGGGGAGCTGTTTTTT. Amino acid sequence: CASVQSGLAGAGELFF.

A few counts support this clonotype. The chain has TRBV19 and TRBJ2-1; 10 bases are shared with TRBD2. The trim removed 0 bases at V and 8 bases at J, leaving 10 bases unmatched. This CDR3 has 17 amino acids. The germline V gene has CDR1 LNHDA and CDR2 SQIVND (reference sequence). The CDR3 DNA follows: TGTGCCAGTAGTATAGATCGGTCGCTAGCGGGAGCCCATGAGCAGTTCTTC. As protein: CASSIDRSLAGAHEQFF.

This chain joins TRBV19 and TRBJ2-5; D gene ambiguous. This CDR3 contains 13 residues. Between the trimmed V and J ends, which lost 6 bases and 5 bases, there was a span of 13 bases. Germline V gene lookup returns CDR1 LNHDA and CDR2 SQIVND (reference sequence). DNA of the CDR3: TGTGCCAGTAGCTCCGGACGGGTGGAGACCCAGTACTTC. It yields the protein CASSSGRVETQYF.

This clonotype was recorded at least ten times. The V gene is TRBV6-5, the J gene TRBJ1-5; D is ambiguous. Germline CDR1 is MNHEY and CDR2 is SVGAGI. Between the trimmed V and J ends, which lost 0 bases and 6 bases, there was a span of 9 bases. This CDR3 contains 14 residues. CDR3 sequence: CASSYSPLSQPQHF. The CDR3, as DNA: TGTGCCAGCAGTTACTCGCCCTTAAGTCAGCCCCAGCATTTT.

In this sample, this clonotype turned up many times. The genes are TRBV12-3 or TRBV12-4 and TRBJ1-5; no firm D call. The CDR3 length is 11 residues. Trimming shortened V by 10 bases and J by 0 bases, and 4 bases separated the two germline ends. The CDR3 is CATHSNQPQHF. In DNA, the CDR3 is TGTGCCACCCATAGCAATCAGCCCCAGCATTTT.

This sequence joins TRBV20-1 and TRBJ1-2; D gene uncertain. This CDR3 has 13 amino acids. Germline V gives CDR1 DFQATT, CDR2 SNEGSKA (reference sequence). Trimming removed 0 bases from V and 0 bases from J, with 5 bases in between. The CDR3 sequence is CSARDNANYGYTF. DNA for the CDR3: TGCAGTGCTAGAGACAACGCTAACTATGGCTACACCTTC.

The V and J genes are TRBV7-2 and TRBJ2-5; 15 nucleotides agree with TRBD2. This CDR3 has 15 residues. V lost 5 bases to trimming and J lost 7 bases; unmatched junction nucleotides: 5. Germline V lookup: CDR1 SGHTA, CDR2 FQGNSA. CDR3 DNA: TGTGCCAGCAGCCGGACTAGCGGGGGGGTTGGGACCCAGTACTTC. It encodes CASSRTSGGVGTQYF.

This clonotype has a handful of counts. In DNA form, the CDR3 reads TGTGCCAGCAGCGGGGACAGTCGCGAGCAGTACTTC. Its translation: CASSGDSREQYF. The V call is TRBV5-4, the J call TRBJ2-7; 7 bases fit TRBD1. Per germline, CDR1 SGHNT and CDR2 YYREEE (reference sequence). Germline trimming cut 4 bases from V and 6 bases from J; bases unmatched to any gene: 4. The CDR3 covers 12 residues.

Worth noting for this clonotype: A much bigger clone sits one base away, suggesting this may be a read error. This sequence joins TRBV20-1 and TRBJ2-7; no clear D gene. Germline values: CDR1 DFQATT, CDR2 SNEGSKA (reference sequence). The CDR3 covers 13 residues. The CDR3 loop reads CSARSGSSFEQYF. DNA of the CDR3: TGCAGTGCTAGATCAGGCAGCTCCTTCGAGCAGTACTTC.

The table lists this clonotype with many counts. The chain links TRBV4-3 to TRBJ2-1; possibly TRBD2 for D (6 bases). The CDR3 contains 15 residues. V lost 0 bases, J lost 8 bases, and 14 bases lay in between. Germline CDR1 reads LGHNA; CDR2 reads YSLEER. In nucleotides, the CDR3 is TGCGCCAGCAGCCAAGATTGGCGGGAAGGCGATGAGCAGTTCTTC. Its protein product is CASSQDWREGDEQFF.

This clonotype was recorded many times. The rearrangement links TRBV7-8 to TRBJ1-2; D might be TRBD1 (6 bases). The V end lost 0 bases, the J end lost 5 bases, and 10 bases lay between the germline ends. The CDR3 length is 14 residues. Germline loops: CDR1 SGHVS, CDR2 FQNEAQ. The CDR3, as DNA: TGTGCCAGCAGCTTAGCTCACAGGGCGTATGGCTACACCTTC. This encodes CASSLAHRAYGYTF.

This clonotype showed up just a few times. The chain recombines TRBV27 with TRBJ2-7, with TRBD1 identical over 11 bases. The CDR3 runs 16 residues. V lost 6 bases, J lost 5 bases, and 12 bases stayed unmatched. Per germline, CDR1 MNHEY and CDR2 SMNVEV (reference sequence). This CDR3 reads CASSSFTGTGGDEQYF. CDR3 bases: TGTGCCAGCAGCTCTTTTACCGGGACAGGGGGTGACGAGCAGTACTTC.

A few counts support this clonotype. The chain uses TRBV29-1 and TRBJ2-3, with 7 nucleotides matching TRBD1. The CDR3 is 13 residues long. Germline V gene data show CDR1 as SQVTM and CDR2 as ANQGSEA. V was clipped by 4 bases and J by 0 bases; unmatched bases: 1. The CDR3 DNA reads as TGCAGCGTTGGGACAGGCAGCACAGATACGCAGTATTTT. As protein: CSVGTGSTDTQYF.